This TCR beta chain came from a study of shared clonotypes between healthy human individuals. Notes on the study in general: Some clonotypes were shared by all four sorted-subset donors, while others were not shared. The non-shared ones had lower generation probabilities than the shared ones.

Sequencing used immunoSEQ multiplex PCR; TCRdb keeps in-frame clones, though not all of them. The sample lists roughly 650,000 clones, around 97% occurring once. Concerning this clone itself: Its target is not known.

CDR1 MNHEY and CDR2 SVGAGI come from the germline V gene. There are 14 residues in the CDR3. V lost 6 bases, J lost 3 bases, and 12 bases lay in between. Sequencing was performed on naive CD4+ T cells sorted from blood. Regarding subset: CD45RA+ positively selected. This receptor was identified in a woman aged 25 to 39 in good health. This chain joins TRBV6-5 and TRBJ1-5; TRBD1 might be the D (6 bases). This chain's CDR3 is CASRIRQDNQPQHF. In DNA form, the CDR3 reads TGTGCCAGCAGGATCCGACAGGACAATCAGCCCCAGCATTTT.